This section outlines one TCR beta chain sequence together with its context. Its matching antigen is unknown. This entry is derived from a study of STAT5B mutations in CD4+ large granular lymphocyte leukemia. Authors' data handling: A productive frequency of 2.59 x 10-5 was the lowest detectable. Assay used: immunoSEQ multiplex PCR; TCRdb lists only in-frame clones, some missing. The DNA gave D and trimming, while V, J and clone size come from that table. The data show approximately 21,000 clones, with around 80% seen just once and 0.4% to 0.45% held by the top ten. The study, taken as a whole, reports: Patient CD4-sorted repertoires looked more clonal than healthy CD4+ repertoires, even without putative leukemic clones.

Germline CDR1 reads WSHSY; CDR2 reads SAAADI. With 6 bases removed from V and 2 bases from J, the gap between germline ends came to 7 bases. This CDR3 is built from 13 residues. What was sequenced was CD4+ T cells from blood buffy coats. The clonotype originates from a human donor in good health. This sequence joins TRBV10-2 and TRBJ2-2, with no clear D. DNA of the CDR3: TGCGCCAGCAGAAACCCAAACACCGGGGAGCTGTTTTTT. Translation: CASRNPNTGELFF.